The clone carrying this T cell receptor beta chain was counted ten times or more. Its antigen remains unidentified. A TCRbeta library incorporating unique molecular identifiers was prepared. TCRdb itself ran the PCR reads through MiXCR, one entry per CDR3 protein. The table lists over 15,000 distinct CDR3 sequences, 5% to 5.5% of them singletons, with roughly 7% in the top ten. This record belongs to a study of T-cell reconstitution after alpha-beta-depleted transplantation in children. General study results and limits: Some patients' high day-60 TCRbeta diversity was attributed to recipient cells surviving conditioning. One year after transplant, T-cell counts and diversity came mostly from newly produced T cells. Several hundred expanded graft clones reportedly were the source of alpha-beta T cells about two months after transplant.

The germline V and J ends were trimmed by 3 bases and 0 bases, with 15 bases remaining between them. Germline V gene sequence: CDR1 SGHTA, CDR2 FQGNSA. The CDR3 contains 16 residues. Here the sequenced sample was PBMCs, taken before TCRalphabeta/CD19-depleted stem cell transplant. The J gene is TRBJ2-7, the V gene TRBV7-2; TRBD1 is a possible D gene (6 bases). The receptor was isolated from a boy between 10 and 17 years old with acute lymphoblastic leukemia, due to receive a stem cell transplant. The CDR3 loop reads CASSFSGTTLSYEQYF. CDR3 in DNA: TGTGCCAGCAGCTTCTCCGGGACAACCCTCTCCTACGAGCAGTACTTC.